This T cell receptor (beta chain) comes out of a study of OX40 agonist ivuxolimab in advanced cancers. Method: immunoSEQ multiplex PCR; TCRdb's copy keeps in-frame clones and lacks some. The data contain about 38,000 clones, roughly nine tenths of them singletons. Comment on this clone: The antigen is undetermined.

Points from the study as a whole: With doses of 0.1 to 3.0 mg/kg, CD4+ and CD8+ blood T cells had undergone clonal expansion by week 6. The work left the antigen specificity of expanded peripheral T cells undetermined.

Trimming stripped 0 bases from V and 3 bases from J, with 11 bases between. Germline lookup yields CDR1 MNHEY and CDR2 SVGAGI. The CDR3 totals 16 residues. V and J are TRBV6-5 and TRBJ1-4, with a possible D match to TRBD1 (5 bases). This sequence was found in an adult with an advanced solid tumor such as melanoma, head and neck, liver or kidney cancer. The sample consisted of CD4+ or CD8+ T cells sorted from blood, taken in a trial of the OX40 agonist ivuxolimab. CDR3 DNA: TGTGCCAGCAGTTACTCACCCGGGGCCCCTAATGAAAAACTGTTTTTT. This translates into CASSYSPGAPNEKLFF.